The clone carrying this TCR beta chain has only one observation. Its target is unknown. Unique molecular identifiers were built into the TCR beta cDNA libraries. The source material, roughly 0.9 to 11 million T cells, gave rise to 450,000 to 550,000 cDNA molecules. From the PCR reads, TCRdb called clonotypes with MiXCR, one entry per CDR3 protein. The sample has a few hundred thousand distinct CDR3 sequences; over 35% are singletons. The data derive from a study of post-analysis software for immune sequencing data. Study information: Recorded subtypes: relapsing-remitting, secondary progressive, progressive-relapsing; some patients unannotated. Study observations and caveats: A significant reduction in normalized Chao1 diversity was observed in multiple sclerosis patients versus controls. Patients showed TRBV5-6, TRBV5-1 and TRBV20-1 among roughly 5 TRBV segments more frequent than in controls. Under F measure analysis, samples from one preparation batch co-clustered strongly.

The germline V and J ends were trimmed by 6 bases and 0 bases, with 14 bases remaining between them. The CDR3 has 15 residues. Looked up from germline, CDR1 is SNHLY and CDR2 is FYNNEI. Sequencing was performed on blood. The J gene is TRBJ1-1, the V gene TRBV2; D gene unclear. This TCR derives from a girl between 5 and 17 years old with multiple sclerosis. CDR3: CASSVSGPLNTEAFF. The CDR3 DNA sequence: TGTGCCAGCAGCGTATCCGGCCCCTTGAACACTGAAGCTTTCTTT.